Sequencing of this TCR beta chain was carried out in a study of beta chain features in type 1 diabetes (dated by TCRdb to 2016 to 2018). For context, the study as a whole: Mean age, gender distribution, total cell number and subset yield did not differ between patients and healthy donors. Regulatory and stem cell-like memory subsets were isolated from only 8 patients and 8 healthy donors, whereas naive and central memory subsets came from all 30 or so donors. In the study, TCRB repertoires of sorted circulating CD4+ T cell subsets from recently diagnosed type 1 diabetes patients were compared with those of matched healthy donors. Across all samples, 107,917,701 sorted cells were examined, and cell number per subset correlated strongly with RNA yield.

This clone came up a few times. No cognate antigen has been identified for it. No per-base quality is available; no much larger clone lies one base away. Each donor gave one peripheral blood draw, averaging approximately 110 mL, which was collected into heparinised tubes. A BD FACSAria II was used to sort naive, central memory, regulatory and stem cell-like memory CD4+ T cells with a panel that included CD45RO, CCR7, CD25, CD127, CD95 and CD27. Every sorted population had a purity above 98%. PBMCs were isolated immediately by Lymphoprep density gradient centrifugation and stained directly without culture. Samples were stained and sorted in pairs, with one healthy donor and one patient per experiment, so that batch effects were minimized. The entire amount of isolated RNA was reverse transcribed using the High Capacity cDNA Reverse Transcription Kit, so the sequenced TCRB transcripts were expressed ones. Naive, central memory and regulatory T cell samples underwent deep immunoSEQ sequencing, averaging approximately 3.5 million total reads per sample. After sorted cells were lysed in RLT buffer, RNA was extracted with DNase-treated RNeasy Micro or Mini kits, with the choice depending on cell number. Each cell subset was processed separately to prevent cross-contamination, with patient and healthy donor samples processed together. The immunoSEQ multiplex PCR was used to amplify TCRB sequences from cDNA, yielding 87-bp fragments that span the CDR3 region. Amplicons were sequenced on the Illumina HiSeq platform. As for how the authors treated the data: Synthetic template baselines were used to correct PCR bias computationally, reads within Hamming distance 2 were collapsed, and singletons that could not be merged were discarded. By aligning reads against IMGT, V, D and J genes, CDR3 length, and insertions or deletions at six rearrangement sites were assigned. Within each subset, clonotype counts were normalized to sorted cell number, and only after that were true diversity and Gini coefficients computed with the tcR R package. The overlap coefficient, calculated on TCRB nucleotide sequences, was used to measure repertoire sharing. Out-of-frame TCRB sequences from naive cells were analyzed to stand in for the pre-selection repertoire. This is the immuneACCESS table as TCRdb keeps it, with only in-frame sequences that have V and J called. A part of the clones is gone; compared with another copy, unresolved V genes explain less than half, and the rest is unexplained. D and trimming come from the DNA, and the V and J calls and clone size come from that table. This sample holds 350,000 to 450,000 clones; around 13% were observed only once. Clones ranked in the top ten supply 0.0095% to 0.013% of the sample.

What the study reported, not specific to this receptor: Naive, central memory and regulatory TCRB repertoires appeared to be more similar among patients than among healthy donors. A moderate but significant shortening of TCRB CDR3 length was observed in type 1 diabetes patients in all four CD4+ subsets. Because the HLA sub-analyses included only small numbers of individuals, any influence of HLA type on TCRB rearrangement was left unresolved. Patients with type 1 diabetes made fewer insertions and deleted more nucleotides at VDJ recombination sites, implying thymic rearrangement abnormalities. Shorter templates might be favored by PCR, yet because patient and control samples were amplified and corrected together, any such skew would affect both groups equally. Because cDNA rather than genomic DNA was sequenced, highly expressing activated cells could have been over-represented, although no difference in activation and CD3 levels was found between groups.

The CDR3 starts with the cysteine, ends with the phenylalanine, and has 13 residues. Only the CDR3 DNA is retained, 39 bases long and in frame from the first base. The germline V gene supplies CDR1 MDHEN and CDR2 SYDVKM. Relative to germline, V is missing 7 bases and J is missing 4 bases, with 6 bases of the junction outside any gene match. Here the chain combines TRBV28 and TRBJ2-5; the junction holds 7 bases that match TRBD2. This TCR was sampled from a woman younger than 30 with type 1 diabetes. Sequenced sample: naive CD4+ T cells from blood. This specimen's cell subset or site label, interpreted: true naive CD4+ T cells. The CDR3 protein: CASTQGRVETQYF. The DNA is TGTGCCAGCACCCAAGGGAGGGTAGAGACCCAGTACTTC.